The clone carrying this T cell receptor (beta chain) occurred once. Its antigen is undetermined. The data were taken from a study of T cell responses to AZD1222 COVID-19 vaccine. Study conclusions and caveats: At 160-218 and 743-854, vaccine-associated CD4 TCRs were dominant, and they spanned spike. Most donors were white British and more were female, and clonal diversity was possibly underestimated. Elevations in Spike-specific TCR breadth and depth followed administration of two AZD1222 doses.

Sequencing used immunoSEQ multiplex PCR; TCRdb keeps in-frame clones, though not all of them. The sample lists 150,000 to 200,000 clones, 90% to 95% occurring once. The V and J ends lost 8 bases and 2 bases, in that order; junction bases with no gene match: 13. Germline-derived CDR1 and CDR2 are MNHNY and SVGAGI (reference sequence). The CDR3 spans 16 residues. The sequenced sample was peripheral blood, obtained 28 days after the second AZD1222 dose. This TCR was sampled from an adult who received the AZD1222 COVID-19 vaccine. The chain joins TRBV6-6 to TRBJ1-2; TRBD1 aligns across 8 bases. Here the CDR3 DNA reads TGTGCCAGCGGGAAGGACAGGGATTTAGGAAACTATGGCTACACCTTC. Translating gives CASGKDRDLGNYGYTF.